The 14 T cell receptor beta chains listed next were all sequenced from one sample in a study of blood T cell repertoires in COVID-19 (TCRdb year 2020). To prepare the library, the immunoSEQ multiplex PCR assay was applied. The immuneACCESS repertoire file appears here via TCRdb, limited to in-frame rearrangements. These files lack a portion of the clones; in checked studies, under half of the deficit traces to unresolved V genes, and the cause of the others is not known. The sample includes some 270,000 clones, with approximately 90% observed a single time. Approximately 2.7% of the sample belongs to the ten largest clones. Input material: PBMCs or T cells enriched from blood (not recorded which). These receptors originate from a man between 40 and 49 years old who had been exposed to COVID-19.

Here the CDR3 reads CASSAPLEQFF. CDR3 nucleotides: TGTGCCAGCAGCGCCCCCCTAGAGCAGTTCTTC. The rearrangement uses TRBV11-2 and TRBJ2-1, with unresolved D. V lost 5 bases and J lost 10, with 9 bases in between. The CDR3 contains 11 residues. Germline CDR1 and CDR2: SGHAT and FQNNGV.

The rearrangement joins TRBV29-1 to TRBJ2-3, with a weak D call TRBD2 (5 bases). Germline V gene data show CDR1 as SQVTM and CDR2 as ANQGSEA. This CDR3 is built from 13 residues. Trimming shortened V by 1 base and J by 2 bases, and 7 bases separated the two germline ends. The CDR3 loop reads CSVEVANTDTQYF. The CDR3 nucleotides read TGCAGCGTTGAAGTAGCGAACACAGATACGCAGTATTTT.

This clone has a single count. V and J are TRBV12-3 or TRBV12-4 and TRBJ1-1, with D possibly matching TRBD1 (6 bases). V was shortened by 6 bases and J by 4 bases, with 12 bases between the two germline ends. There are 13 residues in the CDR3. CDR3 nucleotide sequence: TGTGCCAGCAGGTGGGGAGGGGGCACTGAAGCTTTCTTT. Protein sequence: CASRWGGGTEAFF.

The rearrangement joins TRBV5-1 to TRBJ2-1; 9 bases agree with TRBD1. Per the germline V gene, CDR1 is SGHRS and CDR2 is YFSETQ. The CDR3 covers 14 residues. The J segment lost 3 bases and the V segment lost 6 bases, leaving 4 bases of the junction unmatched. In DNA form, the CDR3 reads TGCGCCAGCACCCCGGGACAGGGCTACAATGAGCAGTTCTTC. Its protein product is CASTPGQGYNEQFF.

CDR3 in DNA: TGTGCCAGCCAACTGTCCTCCTCCTACAATGAGCAGTTCTTC. Translated: CASQLSSSYNEQFF. The rearrangement uses TRBV6-5 and TRBJ2-1; D not certain. Trimming cost V 8 bases and J 0 bases, with 11 bases left between them. Germline CDR1 and CDR2: MNHEY and SVGAGI. The CDR3 is 14 residues long.

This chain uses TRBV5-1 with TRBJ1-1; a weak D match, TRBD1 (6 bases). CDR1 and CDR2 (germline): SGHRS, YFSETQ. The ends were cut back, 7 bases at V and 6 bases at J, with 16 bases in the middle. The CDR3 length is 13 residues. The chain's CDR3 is CASGGHRGAEAFF. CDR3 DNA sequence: TGCGCCAGCGGGGGACACCGTGGCGCTGAAGCTTTCTTT.

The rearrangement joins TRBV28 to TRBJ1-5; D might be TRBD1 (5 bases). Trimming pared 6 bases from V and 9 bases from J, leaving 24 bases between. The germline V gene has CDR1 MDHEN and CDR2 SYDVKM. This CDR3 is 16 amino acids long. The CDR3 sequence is CASRGTGRGSSSPQHF. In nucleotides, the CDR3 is TGTGCCAGCAGGGGAACAGGAAGGGGTTCGTCATCGCCCCAGCATTTT.

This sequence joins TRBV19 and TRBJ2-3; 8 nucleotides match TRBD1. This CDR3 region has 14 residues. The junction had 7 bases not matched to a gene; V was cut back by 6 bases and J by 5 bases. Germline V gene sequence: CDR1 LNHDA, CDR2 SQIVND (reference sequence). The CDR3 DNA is TGTGCCAGTAGATCCAGGGGGCGGGAAGATACGCAGTATTTT. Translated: CASRSRGREDTQYF.

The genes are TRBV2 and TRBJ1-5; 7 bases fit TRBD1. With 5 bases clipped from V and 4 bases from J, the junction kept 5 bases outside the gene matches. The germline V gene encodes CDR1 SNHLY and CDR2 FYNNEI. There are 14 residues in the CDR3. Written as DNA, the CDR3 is TGTGCCAGCAGTAAAGTGACAGGGAATCAGCCCCAGCATTTT. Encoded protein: CASSKVTGNQPQHF.

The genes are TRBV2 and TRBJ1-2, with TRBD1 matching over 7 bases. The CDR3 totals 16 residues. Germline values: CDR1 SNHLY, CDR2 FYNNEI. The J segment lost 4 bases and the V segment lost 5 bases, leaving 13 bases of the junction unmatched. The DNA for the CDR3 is TGTGCCAGCAGTTCTAGACCGGCGGGACAGCCCTATGGCTACACCTTC. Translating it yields CASSSRPAGQPYGYTF.

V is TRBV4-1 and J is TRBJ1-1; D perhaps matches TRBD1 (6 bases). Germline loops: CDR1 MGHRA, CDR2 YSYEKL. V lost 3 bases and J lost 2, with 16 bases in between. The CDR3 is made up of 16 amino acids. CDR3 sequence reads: CASSQIYRTDNTEAFF. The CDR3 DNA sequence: TGCGCCAGCAGCCAGATATACCGGACAGATAACACTGAAGCTTTCTTT.

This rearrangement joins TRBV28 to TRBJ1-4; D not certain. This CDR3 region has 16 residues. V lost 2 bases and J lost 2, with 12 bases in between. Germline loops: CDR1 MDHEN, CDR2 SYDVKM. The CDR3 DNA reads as TGTGCCAGCAGTTTAGGGCAGTTTGGCACTAATGAAAAACTGTTTTTT. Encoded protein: CASSLGQFGTNEKLFF.

The CDR3 DNA is TGTGCCAGCAGTTACGGGACTAGCGCCTACGAGCAGTACTTC. Residues: CASSYGTSAYEQYF. The V gene is TRBV6-2 or TRBV6-3, the J gene TRBJ2-7, with 10 positions matching TRBD2. The CDR3 consists of 14 residues. The V gene's germline CDR1 is MNHEY and CDR2 SVGEGT. V trimming: 2 bases; J trimming: 2 bases; junction bases outside the gene matches: 0.

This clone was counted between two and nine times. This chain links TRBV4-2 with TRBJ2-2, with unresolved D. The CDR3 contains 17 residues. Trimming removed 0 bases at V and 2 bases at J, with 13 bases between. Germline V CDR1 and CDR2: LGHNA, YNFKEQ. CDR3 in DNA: TGTGCCAGCAGCCAAGATATCGCGAGCGCTAACACCGGGGAGCTGTTTTTT. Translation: CASSQDIASANTGELFF.